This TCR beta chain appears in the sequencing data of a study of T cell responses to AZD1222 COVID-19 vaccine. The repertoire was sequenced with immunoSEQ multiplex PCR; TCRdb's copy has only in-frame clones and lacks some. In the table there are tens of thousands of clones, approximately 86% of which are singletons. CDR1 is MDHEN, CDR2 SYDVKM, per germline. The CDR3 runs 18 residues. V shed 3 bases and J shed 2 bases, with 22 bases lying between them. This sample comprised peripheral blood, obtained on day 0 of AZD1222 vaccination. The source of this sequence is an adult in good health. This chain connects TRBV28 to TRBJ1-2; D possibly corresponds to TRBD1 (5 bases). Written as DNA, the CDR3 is TGTGCCAGCAGTTTTAGCCCCCTCTCCGGGACGGTCAACTATGGCTACACCTTC. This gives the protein CASSFSPLSGTVNYGYTF.